The 10 T cell receptor beta chains given below trace back to one sample, sequenced in a study of memory B cells and T cells in multiple sclerosis. CFSE-dim autoproliferating and CFSE-high non-proliferating T cells from unstimulated culture were sequenced separately. Cultures began with approximately 4.5x10^7 CFSE-labeled PBMCs, unstimulated for 6 to 7 days, with replicate wells pooled. Sequencing was performed with immunoSEQ multiplex PCR; in TCRdb, only in-frame clones are kept and a portion is missing. Seen here are 46,000 or so clones, about four fifths observed once, and the top ten hold 0.9% to 1.4%. The antigens these receptors bind are not known. Sequencing was performed on PBMCs from blood kept in culture. Receptors were obtained from a human donor with multiple sclerosis.

This chain joins TRBV19 and TRBJ2-2, with 10 nucleotides matching TRBD2. The CDR3 runs to 17 residues. V dropped 5 bases and J dropped 1; count of bases not matched to a gene: 7. Germline assignment: CDR1 LNHDA and CDR2 SQIVND (reference sequence). This CDR3 is CASSPTRTSGNTGELFF. The CDR3 DNA follows: TGTGCCAGTAGTCCGACGAGGACTAGCGGGAACACCGGGGAGCTGTTTTTT. Drawing the rest from reference TRBV19 and TRBJ2-2, the complete variable domain is DGGITQSPKYLFRKEGQNVTLSCEQNLNHDAMYWYRQDPGQGLRLIYYSQIVNDFQKGDIAEGYSVSREKKESFPLTVTSAQKNPTAFYLCASSPTRTSGNTGELFFGEGSRLTVL.

This chain uses TRBV7-8 with TRBJ2-7; tentative D call: TRBD1 (6 bases). Germline V gives CDR1 SGHVS, CDR2 FQNEAQ. CDR3 length: 15 residues. V dropped 1 base and J dropped 6 bases, with 16 bases sitting between them. The CDR3 nucleotides read TGTGCCAGCAGCTTAGACGGCAGGGGAATGGCCGAGCAGTACTTC. Its translation: CASSLDGRGMAEQYF.

This chain links TRBV5-1 with TRBJ1-5; TRBD1 is a possible D gene (5 bases). Trimming left V 4 bases short and J 3 bases short, with 8 bases between. This CDR3 spans 13 amino acids. Germline V lookup: CDR1 SGHRS, CDR2 YFSETQ. The CDR3 sequence is CASSQGYNQPQHF. Here the CDR3 DNA reads TGCGCCAGCAGCCAGGGATACAATCAGCCCCAGCATTTT.

In this sample, this clone turned up once. This chain links TRBV6-5 with TRBJ1-3; maybe TRBD1 (5 bases). Germline V gene lookup returns CDR1 MNHEY and CDR2 SVGAGI. The V end was cut by 7 bases, the J end by 6 bases, with 19 bases between. The CDR3 sequence is 15 residues long. This CDR3 is CASIPHQGLENTIYF. In DNA form, the CDR3 reads TGTGCCAGCATTCCACACCAGGGTTTGGAAAACACCATATATTTT.

The V gene is TRBV5-8, the J gene TRBJ2-1; TRBD2 aligns across 15 bases. This CDR3 comprises 15 residues. V was clipped by 5 bases and J by 8 bases; unmatched bases: 5. Per the germline V gene, CDR1 is SGHTS and CDR2 is YDEGEE. The CDR3 nucleotides are TGTGCCAGCAGTGGGACTAGCGGGGGGATCTATGAGCAGTTCTTC. Translating gives CASSGTSGGIYEQFF.

This chain links TRBV28 with TRBJ2-1; 11 positions agree with TRBD1. J gave up 6 bases and V 4 bases, and 8 bases lay outside the gene matches. The CDR3 has 16 amino acids. The germline CDR1 and CDR2 sequences are MDHEN and SYDVKM. DNA of the CDR3: TGTGCCAGCAGTTCACCCCGGGACAGGGGGACCAATGAGCAGTTCTTC. It translates to CASSSPRDRGTNEQFF.

The chain carries TRBV5-1 and TRBJ2-7; TRBD1 aligns across 9 bases. The CDR3 length is 14 residues. Trimming at V came to 7 bases and at J to 7 bases, leaving 12 bases not matched to a gene. Germline V CDR1 and CDR2: SGHRS, YFSETQ. DNA for the CDR3: TGCGCCAGCGACTCCGGGACAGGGTCGGGGGAGCAGTACTTC. It translates to CASDSGTGSGEQYF.

This clone occurred once. This sequence joins TRBV30 and TRBJ1-6, with TRBD1 identical over 7 bases. CDR1 is GTSNPN, CDR2 SVGIG, per germline (reference sequence). V was pared by 4 bases and J by 5 bases, with 5 bases of the junction left unmatched. The length of the CDR3 is 14 residues. Written as DNA, the CDR3 is TGTGCCTGGACACAGGGGCAAAATAATTCACCCCTCCACTTT. It encodes CAWTQGQNNSPLHF.

The J gene is TRBJ1-2, the V gene TRBV7-6, with 10 nucleotides matching TRBD1. CDR1 and CDR2 from the germline V gene are SGHVS and FNYEAQ. The CDR3 has 17 residues. The trim removed 5 bases at V and 5 bases at J, leaving 14 bases unmatched. CDR3 loop: CASSQGTGVSVYYGYTF. For the CDR3, the DNA is TGTGCCAGCAGCCAAGGGACAGGGGTCTCGGTTTATTATGGCTACACCTTC.

This chain links TRBV18 with TRBJ2-7; D is uncertain. This CDR3 is built from 14 residues. Trimming took off 2 bases at V and 4 bases at J, with 12 bases between the two ends. From germline, CDR1 is KGHSH and CDR2 LQKENI. CDR3 sequence: CASSPGLVGYEQYF. The CDR3 coding sequence is TGTGCCAGCTCACCAGGGTTGGTAGGGTACGAGCAGTACTTC. Supplemented by reference TRBV18 and TRBJ2-7, the full variable domain reads NAGVMQNPRHLVRRRGQEARLRCSPMKGHSHVYWYRQLPEEGLKFMVYLQKENIIDESGMPKERFSAEFPKEGPSILRIQQVVRGDSAAYFCASSPGLVGYEQYFGPGTRLTVT.